What follows is one T cell receptor beta chain and its context. CDR1 ENHRY and CDR2 SYGVKD come from the germline V gene. V dropped 11 bases and J dropped 6; count of bases not matched to a gene: 10. The CDR3 has 13 residues. Exclusion of a patient followed from autoimmune disease history or systemic immunosuppression. This sample stems from a study of OX40 agonist ivuxolimab in advanced cancers. Study context: Intravenous ivuxolimab was administered to patients every 2 weeks at 0.01 to 10 mg/kg. Two cutaneous melanoma patients and one hepatocellular carcinoma patient, three in all, had partial responses.

Profiled with immunoSEQ multiplex PCR; TCRdb holds only in-frame clones, not every one. The table shows 20,000 to 25,000 clones, with roughly 77% occurring only once. The sequences come from CD4+ or CD8+ T cells sorted from blood, collected in a trial of the OX40 agonist ivuxolimab. The chain is built from TRBV10-3 and TRBJ2-7, with TRBD1 identical over 10 bases. The sequence derives from an adult with an advanced solid tumor such as melanoma, head and neck, liver or kidney cancer. The CDR3 spells CAVSGTGEVEQYF. CDR3 bases: TGTGCCGTCTCCGGGACAGGGGAGGTCGAGCAGTACTTC.